A selection of T cell receptor beta chains follows, all from one sample in a study of neurological immune-mediated disorders. TCRdb itself ran the 5' RACE reads through MiXCR, one entry per CDR3 protein. This table has about 84,000 distinct CDR3 sequences, about 9.4% appearing once. Material: PBMCs. The receptors derive from a man between 40 and 49 years old in good health. CDR3s include the opening cysteine and the closing phenylalanine or tryptophan. The D gene is left open where the match is weak. Size tells how often a clone was seen (once, few, many) or the class of an expanded clone, and some rows leave it out.

V gene: TRBV10-3; J gene: TRBJ2-5; clone size: many; D gene: TRBD2; CDR3 DNA: TGTGCCATCAGTGAGCCTAGCGGGAGCCAAGAGACCCAGTACTTC; CDR3 protein: CAISEPSGSQETQYF
V gene: TRBV10-3; J gene: TRBJ2-5; clone size: many; D gene: TRBD1; CDR3 DNA: TGTGCCATCAGTGCCATCGCAGGGGGCGTAGAGACCCAGTACTTC; CDR3 protein: CAISAIAGGVETQYF
V gene: TRBV10-2; J gene: TRBJ2-1; clone size: many; D gene: .; CDR3 DNA: TGCGCCAGCAGTAGAGGACTAAGCAATGAGCAGTTCTTC; CDR3 protein: CASSRGLSNEQFF
V gene: TRBV7-6; J gene: TRBJ1-1; clone size: many; D gene: TRBD1; CDR3 DNA: TGTGCCAGCAGTCAGACAGGGGGCACTGAAGCTTTCTTT; CDR3 protein: CASSQTGGTEAFF
V gene: TRBV7-2; J gene: TRBJ2-7; clone size: many; D gene: .; CDR3 DNA: TGTGCCAGCAGCTTAGGGATCCCCCCCTACGAGCAGTACTTC; CDR3 protein: CASSLGIPPYEQYF
V gene: TRBV19; J gene: TRBJ2-3; clone size: few; D gene: .; CDR3 DNA: TGTGCCAGTACCCCTTTACAGGGAGGACGAGATACGCAGTATTTT; CDR3 protein: CASTPLQGGRDTQYF
V gene: TRBV3-1; J gene: TRBJ2-1; clone size: many; D gene: TRBD2; CDR3 DNA: TGTGCCAGCAGCCGGGGTCTAGCGGAGTACAATGAGCAGTTCTTC; CDR3 protein: CASSRGLAEYNEQFF
V gene: TRBV28; J gene: TRBJ2-1; clone size: many; D gene: .; CDR3 DNA: TGTGCCAGCAGCCCGCGGGCCCCCTACAATGAGCAGTTCTTC; CDR3 protein: CASSPRAPYNEQFF
V gene: TRBV7-8; J gene: TRBJ1-5; clone size: many; D gene: .; CDR3 DNA: TGTGCCAGCAGCTTATGGGGCGACGTCTATAGCAATCAGCCCCAGCATTTT; CDR3 protein: CASSLWGDVYSNQPQHF
V gene: TRBV6-5; J gene: TRBJ2-1; clone size: many; D gene: TRBD1; CDR3 DNA: TGTGCCAGCAGTTACAGGACAGGAGCTATCGATGAGCAGTTCTTC; CDR3 protein: CASSYRTGAIDEQFF
V gene: TRBV5-1; J gene: TRBJ2-7; clone size: .; D gene: .; CDR3 DNA: TGCGCCAGCAGCTTTGGGGACTCCTCCTACGAACAGTACTTC; CDR3 protein: CASSFGDSSYEQYF
V gene: TRBV5-1; J gene: TRBJ1-3; clone size: many; D gene: .; CDR3 DNA: TGCGCCAGCAGCTTGGAACAGTCTGGAAACACCATATATTTT; CDR3 protein: CASSLEQSGNTIYF
V gene: TRBV9; J gene: TRBJ2-7; clone size: many; D gene: TRBD1; CDR3 DNA: TGTGCCAGCAGCGTAGGGGGACAGGGTTCGGAGCAGTACTTC; CDR3 protein: CASSVGGQGSEQYF
V gene: TRBV2; J gene: TRBJ2-1; clone size: many; D gene: TRBD2; CDR3 DNA: TGTGCCAGCAGATTCGGACTAGCGGTATCCAATGAGCAGTTCTTC; CDR3 protein: CASRFGLAVSNEQFF
V gene: TRBV20-1; J gene: TRBJ2-1; clone size: few; D gene: .; CDR3 DNA: TGCAGTGCTGGGACTGGGGGGACCGCCAATGAGCAGTTCTTC; CDR3 protein: CSAGTGGTANEQFF
V gene: TRBV10-3; J gene: TRBJ2-2; clone size: many; D gene: .; CDR3 DNA: TGTGCCACAGTCCGGGACTTCCAACAGAGGGAGCTGTTTTTT; CDR3 protein: CATVRDFQQRELFF
V gene: TRBV30; J gene: TRBJ2-2; clone size: many; D gene: TRBD2; CDR3 DNA: TGTGCCTCCCAGGGAGTTAGCGGGGGGGCCGAGGGAACCGGGGAGCTGTTTTTT; CDR3 protein: CASQGVSGGAEGTGELFF
V gene: TRBV10-2; J gene: TRBJ2-7; clone size: many; D gene: TRBD1; CDR3 DNA: TGCGCCAGCACCCCCGACAGGGCCACCTACGAGCAGTACTTC; CDR3 protein: CASTPDRATYEQYF
V gene: TRBV12-3/TRBV12-4; J gene: TRBJ2-1; clone size: many; D gene: TRBD2; CDR3 DNA: TGTGCCAGCAGTTCCGCTACGACGACTAGCGGACCTACATACAATGAGCAGTTCTTC; CDR3 protein: CASSSATTTSGPTYNEQFF
V gene: TRBV24-1; J gene: TRBJ2-7; clone size: many; D gene: TRBD1; CDR3 DNA: TGTGCCACGGGACAGGGGGTTTCCTACGAGCAGTACTTC; CDR3 protein: CATGQGVSYEQYF
V gene: TRBV20-1; J gene: TRBJ2-7; clone size: many; D gene: .; CDR3 DNA: TGCAGTGCTAGCCGGGACACCTACGAGCAGTACTTC; CDR3 protein: CSASRDTYEQYF
V gene: TRBV5-4; J gene: TRBJ1-1; clone size: many; D gene: .; CDR3 DNA: TGTGCCAGCAGCTGGGGGACAACTGAAGCTTTCTTT; CDR3 protein: CASSWGTTEAFF
V gene: TRBV12-3/TRBV12-4; J gene: TRBJ2-7; clone size: many; D gene: .; CDR3 DNA: TGTGCCAGCAGTGCCCTCCTTCTAGGGGAGCAGTACTTC; CDR3 protein: CASSALLLGEQYF
V gene: TRBV9; J gene: TRBJ2-2; clone size: many; D gene: .; CDR3 DNA: TGTGCCAGCAGCGTAGACAGCACCGGGGAGCTGTTTTTT; CDR3 protein: CASSVDSTGELFF
V gene: TRBV7-3; J gene: TRBJ2-3; clone size: many; D gene: TRBD1; CDR3 DNA: TGTGCCAGCAGCCCCGGGGGTACACAGGGGGCAGATACGCAGTATTTT; CDR3 protein: CASSPGGTQGADTQYF
V gene: TRBV9; J gene: TRBJ1-2; clone size: many; D gene: TRBD1; CDR3 DNA: TGTGCCAGCAGCGTATCAGTTAGGGATGGAGGGGGACAGAGCTATGGCTACACCTTC; CDR3 protein: CASSVSVRDGGGQSYGYTF
V gene: TRBV18; J gene: TRBJ2-1; clone size: .; D gene: .; CDR3 DNA: TGTGCCAGCTCACCAGCAGGGGCCGACAATGAGCAGTTCTTC; CDR3 protein: CASSPAGADNEQFF
V gene: TRBV5-1; J gene: TRBJ2-5; clone size: many; D gene: .; CDR3 DNA: TGCGCCAGCAGCTCCACTCCGGGACAAGAGACCCAGTACTTC; CDR3 protein: CASSSTPGQETQYF
V gene: TRBV6-5; J gene: TRBJ1-1; clone size: many; D gene: .; CDR3 DNA: TGTGCCAGCAGCGAAGGAAGGCTCACTGAAGCTTTCTTT; CDR3 protein: CASSEGRLTEAFF
V gene: TRBV6-5; J gene: TRBJ2-2; clone size: many; D gene: .; CDR3 DNA: TGTGCCAGCACCCCCCGGGGAGTAGGAAGTCCCGGGGAGCTGTTTTTT; CDR3 protein: CASTPRGVGSPGELFF
V gene: TRBV5-1; J gene: TRBJ2-1; clone size: many; D gene: .; CDR3 DNA: TGCGCCAGCAGCGCCTCCGGGTCAACGGGACGCAATGAGCAGTTCTTC; CDR3 protein: CASSASGSTGRNEQFF
V gene: TRBV5-5; J gene: TRBJ2-7; clone size: many; D gene: .; CDR3 DNA: TGTGCCAGCAGCTTCTGGGGCGGCGATTACGAGCAGTACTTC; CDR3 protein: CASSFWGGDYEQYF
V gene: TRBV10-2; J gene: TRBJ2-1; clone size: many; D gene: .; CDR3 DNA: TGCGCCAGCACGGACGGGAGAGGGGATGAGCAGTTCTTC; CDR3 protein: CASTDGRGDEQFF
V gene: TRBV7-3; J gene: TRBJ1-3; clone size: many; D gene: .; CDR3 DNA: TGTGCCAGCAGCTCCGACAGTACCTCTGGAAACACCATATATTTT; CDR3 protein: CASSSDSTSGNTIYF
V gene: TRBV20-1; J gene: TRBJ1-3; clone size: many; D gene: .; CDR3 DNA: TGCAGTGCTAGAGAGGAAAACACCATATATTTT; CDR3 protein: CSAREENTIYF
V gene: TRBV7-9; J gene: TRBJ2-7; clone size: many; D gene: .; CDR3 DNA: TGTGCCAGCAGTTATCCCGGGATACTTGGCGAGCAGTACTTC; CDR3 protein: CASSYPGILGEQYF
V gene: TRBV27; J gene: TRBJ2-7; clone size: many; D gene: .; CDR3 DNA: TGTGCCAGCAGTCGTAGTCTAAGGGCCTACGAGCAGTACTTC; CDR3 protein: CASSRSLRAYEQYF
V gene: TRBV29-1; J gene: TRBJ2-7; clone size: many; D gene: .; CDR3 DNA: TGCAGCGTTGGTGGACTACTTGCCTACGAGCAGTACTTC; CDR3 protein: CSVGGLLAYEQYF
V gene: TRBV28; J gene: TRBJ2-6; clone size: many; D gene: TRBD1; CDR3 DNA: TGTGCCAGCAGTCCCGGGACAGGGAGACCTGGGGCCAACGTCCTGACTTTC; CDR3 protein: CASSPGTGRPGANVLTF
V gene: TRBV20-1; J gene: TRBJ2-7; clone size: many; D gene: .; CDR3 DNA: TGCAGTGCTAGCGATAATGGGGGAGCCGACGAGCAGTACTTC; CDR3 protein: CSASDNGGADEQYF
V gene: TRBV15; J gene: TRBJ1-2; clone size: many; D gene: TRBD1; CDR3 DNA: TGTGCCACCAGCAGAGATCAGGGGGCAGGTAGCGCGGATGGCTACACCTTC; CDR3 protein: CATSRDQGAGSADGYTF
V gene: TRBV5-1; J gene: TRBJ1-1; clone size: many; D gene: TRBD1; CDR3 DNA: TGCGCCAGCAGCGACTCGACAGGGGCCCAATACATTCATGGGGCTTTCTTT; CDR3 protein: CASSDSTGAQYIHGAFF
V gene: TRBV7-9; J gene: TRBJ2-1; clone size: .; D gene: .; CDR3 DNA: TGTGCCAGCAGGTCGGGTTATGAGCAGTTCTTC; CDR3 protein: CASRSGYEQFF
V gene: TRBV12-3/TRBV12-4; J gene: TRBJ1-6; clone size: many; D gene: .; CDR3 DNA: TGTGCCAGCAGTTTATTTCGAGGGGATTCACCCCTCCACTTT; CDR3 protein: CASSLFRGDSPLHF
V gene: TRBV29-1; J gene: TRBJ2-5; clone size: many; D gene: .; CDR3 DNA: TGCAGCGTTGACTGGCAGGCTCAATGGACCCAGTACTTC; CDR3 protein: CSVDWQAQWTQYF
V gene: TRBV9; J gene: TRBJ2-3; clone size: many; D gene: .; CDR3 DNA: TGTGCCAGCAGCGTAGGTTTGGTGATAACAAGCACAGATACGCAGTATTTT; CDR3 protein: CASSVGLVITSTDTQYF
V gene: TRBV7-3; J gene: TRBJ2-7; clone size: many; D gene: .; CDR3 DNA: TGTGCCAGCAGCAGAGGGATTGGTGAGCAGTACTTC; CDR3 protein: CASSRGIGEQYF
V gene: TRBV29-1; J gene: TRBJ2-3; clone size: many; D gene: TRBD2; CDR3 DNA: TGCAGCGTCCCACTAGCGGGGATCACAGATACGCAGTATTTT; CDR3 protein: CSVPLAGITDTQYF
V gene: TRBV7-6; J gene: TRBJ2-2; clone size: .; D gene: .; CDR3 DNA: TGTGCCAGCAGCTTAGGACAGGACACCGGGGAGCTGTTTTTT; CDR3 protein: CASSLGQDTGELFF
V gene: TRBV20-1; J gene: TRBJ2-5; clone size: many; D gene: .; CDR3 DNA: TGCAGTGCTACGGGAATTCAAGAGACCCAGTACTTC; CDR3 protein: CSATGIQETQYF
V gene: TRBV29-1; J gene: TRBJ2-3; clone size: many; D gene: TRBD1; CDR3 DNA: TGCAGCGCTAGACAGGGAACAGATACGCAGTATTTT; CDR3 protein: CSARQGTDTQYF
V gene: TRBV12-3/TRBV12-4; J gene: TRBJ2-5; clone size: few; D gene: TRBD2; CDR3 DNA: TGTGCCAGCAGCCCTGGGACTAGCGGGGGATTCCAAGAGACCCAGTACTTC; CDR3 protein: CASSPGTSGGFQETQYF
V gene: TRBV5-1; J gene: TRBJ2-7; clone size: few; D gene: .; CDR3 DNA: TGCGCCAGCAGCGACAGACGGACAGCGCGGGACGAGCAGTACTTC; CDR3 protein: CASSDRRTARDEQYF
V gene: TRBV6-6; J gene: TRBJ1-4; clone size: few; D gene: .; CDR3 DNA: TGTGCCAGCAGTTACTCAGGGACCGTTATTGAAAAACTGTTTTTT; CDR3 protein: CASSYSGTVIEKLFF